Below, 30 T cell receptor beta chains from the same sample are listed, as sequenced in a study of blood T cell repertoires in COVID-19. The repertoire was sequenced with immunoSEQ multiplex PCR; TCRdb's copy has only in-frame clones and lacks some. This sample yields tens of thousands of clones, of which around 84% are seen a single time; approximately 21% belongs to the top ten. Input material: peripheral blood. Receptors were obtained from a woman older than 75 in a cohort sampled during active or convalescent COVID-19.

The chain joins TRBV5-4 to TRBJ2-5; tentative D call: TRBD2 (5 bases). V dropped 4 bases and J dropped 5 bases, with 18 bases sitting between them. Looked up from germline, CDR1 is SGHNT and CDR2 is YYREEE (reference sequence). CDR3 length equals 15 residues. The CDR3 DNA reads as TGTGCCAGCAGCCAGACGGACGGACTTTGGGAGACCCAGTACTTC. Its translation: CASSQTDGLWETQYF.

The rearrangement uses TRBV3-1 (or the pseudogene TRBV3-2) and TRBJ1-4, with D possibly being TRBD1 (6 bases). This CDR3 has 15 residues. Between the trimmed V and J ends, which lost 4 bases and 6 bases, there was a span of 15 bases. Germline lookup yields CDR1 LGHDT and CDR2 YNNKEL (reference sequence). The CDR3 here is CASSPTGNAYEKLFF. The CDR3 DNA reads as TGTGCCAGCAGCCCGACAGGCAATGCGTATGAAAAACTGTTTTTT.

The rearrangement joins TRBV7-8 to TRBJ2-3; 10 bases align to TRBD2. The V segment lost 5 bases and the J segment 1 base; nucleotides outside the gene matches: 6. Germline loops: CDR1 SGHVS, CDR2 FQNEAQ. This CDR3 comprises 16 residues. The CDR3 region has the DNA TGTGCCAGCAGCCCCCGGACTAGCGGAGGCACAGATACGCAGTATTTT. Translated, it gives CASSPRTSGGTDTQYF. The entire variable domain, with the rest obtained from reference TRBV7-8 and TRBJ2-3, is as follows: GAGVSQSPRYKVAKRGQDVALRCDPISGHVSLFWYQQALGQGPEFLTYFQNEAQLDKSGLPSDRFFAERPEGSVSTLKIQRTQQEDSAVYLCASSPRTSGGTDTQYFGPGTRLTVL.

The chain couples TRBV7-2 to TRBJ2-7; 13 bases align to TRBD2. This CDR3 is 15 amino acids long. V gave up 4 bases and J gave up 7 bases; unmatched junction bases: 7. Germline assignment: CDR1 SGHTA and CDR2 FQGNSA. The CDR3 DNA is TGTGCCAGCAGCTGGGGACTGACTAGCGGGAGGGAGCAGTACTTC. The encoded protein is CASSWGLTSGREQYF.

The chain recombines TRBV5-4 with TRBJ2-7, with TRBD2 matching 9 bases. The V gene's germline CDR1 is SGHNT and CDR2 YYREEE (reference sequence). The CDR3 runs to 14 residues. V lost 2 bases to trimming and J lost 1 base; unmatched junction nucleotides: 1. The CDR3: CASSFSGRSYEQYF. The CDR3 nucleotides are TGTGCCAGCAGCTTTAGCGGGAGATCCTACGAGCAGTACTTC.

The CDR3 protein is CASATTSGNTIYF. CDR3 nucleotide sequence: TGTGCCAGTGCGACAACATCTGGAAACACCATATATTTT. V is TRBV19 and J is TRBJ1-3; D not certain. The germline V gene has CDR1 LNHDA and CDR2 SQIVND (reference sequence). CDR3 length equals 13 residues. V lost 8 bases, J lost 1 base, and 9 bases lay in between.

V usage is TRBV6-5 and J usage is TRBJ1-5; the D is unclear. The CDR3 runs to 13 residues. Per germline, CDR1 MNHEY and CDR2 SVGAGI. V lost 8 bases to trimming and J lost 0 bases, with 8 bases between them. Here the CDR3 reads CASQRNSNQPQHF. The CDR3 DNA reads TGTGCCAGCCAGCGTAATAGCAATCAGCCCCAGCATTTT.

This chain links TRBV9 with TRBJ1-2; TRBD1 aligns across 7 bases. J gave up 4 bases and V 2 bases, and 8 bases lay outside the gene matches. Germline lookup yields CDR1 SGDLS and CDR2 YYNGEE. CDR3 size: 15 residues. CDR3 residues: CASSVGTDLGYGYTF. The CDR3 DNA reads as TGTGCCAGCAGCGTCGGGACAGATCTTGGCTATGGCTACACCTTC.

The chain recombines TRBV9 with TRBJ1-2; 8 bases fit TRBD1. This CDR3 has 14 residues. The germline gives CDR1 SGDLS, CDR2 YYNGEE. The V and J ends lost 3 bases and 4 bases, in that order; junction bases with no gene match: 5. The CDR3 loop is CASSAGQETYGYTF. CDR3 sequence (DNA): TGTGCCAGCAGCGCGGGACAGGAGACCTATGGCTACACCTTC. Supplemented by reference TRBV9 and TRBJ1-2, the full variable domain reads DSGVTQTPKHLITATGQRVTLRCSPRSGDLSVYWYQQSLDQGLQFLIQYYNGEERAKGNILERFSAQQFPDLHSELNLSSLELGDSALYFCASSAGQETYGYTFGSGTRLTVV.

The chain is built from TRBV5-4 and TRBJ1-2; TRBD1 agrees at 9 bases. Germline V gene data show CDR1 as SGHNT and CDR2 as YYREEE (reference sequence). V lost 9 bases, J lost 2 bases, and 8 bases stayed unmatched. The CDR3 consists of 14 residues. The CDR3 reads CATERGQGNYGYTF. CDR3 sequence (DNA): TGTGCCACCGAACGTGGACAGGGGAACTATGGCTACACCTTC.

The genes are TRBV28 and TRBJ1-5; 11 positions agree with TRBD1. V gave up 5 bases and J gave up 6 bases; unmatched junction bases: 6. The CDR3 is made up of 15 amino acids. The germline V gene encodes CDR1 MDHEN and CDR2 SYDVKM. As DNA, the CDR3 is TGTGCCAGCAGTACCGGGACAGGGGGAATTCAGCCCCAGCATTTT. It codes for CASSTGTGGIQPQHF. Together with reference TRBV28 and TRBJ1-5, the CDR3 gives the full variable domain: DVKVTQSSRYLVKRTGEKVFLECVQDMDHENMFWYRQDPGLGLRLIYFSYDVKMKEKGDIPEGYSVSREKKERFSLILESASTNQTSMYLCASSTGTGGIQPQHFGDGTRLSIL.

The chain links TRBV3-1 (or the pseudogene TRBV3-2) to TRBJ2-3; TRBD2 matches at 9 bases. In germline, CDR1 is LGHDT, CDR2 YNNKEL (reference sequence). Losses at the gene ends were 1 base for V and 7 bases for J; bases not matched to a gene: 6. The length of the CDR3 is 15 residues. The CDR3, as DNA: TGTGCCAGCAGCCAAGGGGTCCTAGCGGGAAATACGCAGTATTTT. Protein sequence: CASSQGVLAGNTQYF.

The V call is TRBV14, the J call TRBJ2-3; D might be TRBD2 (6 bases). There are 15 residues in the CDR3. Germline lookup yields CDR1 SGHDN and CDR2 FVKESK. Trimming stripped 2 bases from V and 4 bases from J, with 13 bases between. This chain's CDR3 is CASSQLWTGADTQYF. The CDR3 DNA reads TGTGCCAGCAGCCAATTGTGGACGGGGGCAGATACGCAGTATTTT. Looking up the rest from reference TRBV14 and TRBJ2-3 gives the full variable domain: EAGVTQFPSHSVIEKGQTVTLRCDPISGHDNLYWYRRVMGKEIKFLLHFVKESKQDESGMPNNRFLAERTGGTYSTLKVQPAELEDSGVYFCASSQLWTGADTQYFGPGTRLTVL.

The chain employs TRBV11-2 and TRBJ2-3; tentative D call: TRBD1 (5 bases). The germline V and J ends were trimmed by 5 bases and 10 bases, with 13 bases remaining between them. The CDR3 extends over 12 amino acids. CDR1 and CDR2 from the germline V gene are SGHAT and FQNNGV. The CDR3 nucleotides are TGTGCCAGCAGCCCAGTCCCCAGGGCGCAGTATTTT. It is translated as CASSPVPRAQYF. Together with reference TRBV11-2 and TRBJ2-3, the CDR3 gives the full variable domain: EAGVAQSPRYKIIEKRQSVAFWCNPISGHATLYWYQQILGQGPKLLIQFQNNGVVDDSQLPKDRFSAERLKGVDSTLKIQPAKLEDSAVYLCASSPVPRAQYFGPGTRLTVL.

The CDR3 region is CASSPGLAGQYF. The CDR3 DNA is TGCGCCAGCAGTCCGGGACTAGCCGGCCAGTACTTC. V usage is TRBV10-2 and J usage is TRBJ2-5; 9 bases are a match to TRBD2. The CDR3 is made up of 12 amino acids. Unmatched junction bases numbered 5, after V lost 5 bases and J lost 10 bases. Germline V gives CDR1 WSHSY, CDR2 SAAADI.

The V and J genes are TRBV3-1 (or the pseudogene TRBV3-2) and TRBJ2-5; 14 nucleotides match TRBD2. The length of the CDR3 is 18 residues. V was pared by 3 bases and J by 2 bases, with 8 bases of the junction left unmatched. Germline loops: CDR1 LGHDT, CDR2 YNNKEL (reference sequence). Written as DNA, the CDR3 is TGTGCCAGCAGCCAGGGGACTAGCGGGAGCATAAGGCAAGAGACCCAGTACTTC. Protein sequence: CASSQGTSGSIRQETQYF.

This clone has only a few counts. The chain is built from TRBV10-3 and TRBJ1-2; no firm D call. The CDR3 is 15 amino acids. V was trimmed by 0 bases and J by 9 bases, leaving 17 bases between them. CDR1 is ENHRY and CDR2 is SYGVKD in the germline V gene. Here the CDR3 reads CAISESLAASGSYTF. Here the CDR3 DNA reads TGTGCCATCAGTGAGTCTTTGGCAGCCTCCGGGAGCTACACCTTC.

This clone occurred once. V usage is TRBV11-2 and J usage is TRBJ1-5, with a weak D call TRBD1 (5 bases). Germline V gives CDR1 SGHAT, CDR2 FQNNGV. This CDR3 has 13 residues. With 3 bases removed from V and 3 bases from J, the gap between germline ends came to 6 bases. The CDR3 region has the DNA TGTGCCAGCAGCTTCAGGGACAATCAGCCCCAGCATTTT. This sequence encodes CASSFRDNQPQHF. The full variable domain, rest sourced from reference TRBV11-2 and TRBJ1-5, is EAGVAQSPRYKIIEKRQSVAFWCNPISGHATLYWYQQILGQGPKLLIQFQNNGVVDDSQLPKDRFSAERLKGVDSTLKIQPAKLEDSAVYLCASSFRDNQPQHFGDGTRLSIL.

The rearrangement uses TRBV29-1 and TRBJ1-2, with D tentatively TRBD1 (5 bases). V lost 3 bases and J lost 3, with 20 bases in between. Germline V gives CDR1 SQVTM, CDR2 ANQGSEA. The CDR3 contains 16 residues. CDR3 nucleotides: TGCAGCGTTGACTCTCTGGGGGGGATAGGGGACTATGGCTACACCTTC. This sequence encodes CSVDSLGGIGDYGYTF.

DNA for the CDR3: TGCGCCAGCAGCCCGGACAGGGTAACTCTTTATGGCTACACCTTC. Protein product: CASSPDRVTLYGYTF. This chain links TRBV5-1 with TRBJ1-2; 8 bases are a match to TRBD1. The CDR3 has 15 amino acids. Germline lookup yields CDR1 SGHRS and CDR2 YFSETQ. J gave up 5 bases and V 4 bases, and 10 bases lay outside the gene matches. Based on the CDR3 plus reference TRBV5-1 and TRBJ1-2, the full variable domain is KAGVTQTPRYLIKTRGQQVTLSCSPISGHRSVSWYQQTPGQGLQFLFEYFSETQRNKGNFPGRFSGRQFSNSRSEMNVSTLELGDSALYLCASSPDRVTLYGYTFGSGTRLTVV.

This rearrangement joins TRBV18 to TRBJ1-1; no clear D. The germline CDR1 and CDR2 sequences are KGHSH and LQKENI. Deletions cut 3 bases from V and 0 bases from J, with 8 bases between. This CDR3 has 14 residues. The CDR3 sequence: CASSPTMMNTEAFF. CDR3 DNA sequence: TGTGCCAGCTCACCCACAATGATGAACACTGAAGCTTTCTTT.

The chain is built from TRBV27 and TRBJ2-7; 8 bases are a match to TRBD1. The length of the CDR3 is 14 residues. The germline CDR1 and CDR2 sequences are MNHEY and SMNVEV (reference sequence). Trimming took 5 bases from V and 6 from J; bases not matched to a gene: 9. The CDR3 DNA is TGTGCCAGCAGTGTGACGCAGGGGGCATCCGAGCAGTACGTC. Residues: CASSVTQGASEQYV.

This sequence joins TRBV6-6 and TRBJ2-3; a weak D match, TRBD1 (5 bases). Between the trimmed V and J ends, which lost 3 bases and 6 bases, there was a span of 19 bases. CDR1 is MNHNY and CDR2 is SVGAGI in the germline V gene (reference sequence). The CDR3 runs to 16 residues. For the CDR3, the DNA is TGTGCCAGCAGTTATTGGGGCCCCAGGCAGTTCGATACGCAGTATTTT. Its protein product is CASSYWGPRQFDTQYF.

The chain carries TRBV5-1 and TRBJ2-3; 10 bases map to TRBD1. This CDR3 comprises 16 residues. Germline CDR1 and CDR2: SGHRS and YFSETQ. The V and J ends lost 4 bases and 2 bases, in that order; junction bases with no gene match: 7. Here the CDR3 DNA reads TGCGCCAGCAGCCCCCGGGACAGGGGTTACACAGATACGCAGTATTTT. Translation gives CASSPRDRGYTDTQYF.

This clone appeared once. The chain has TRBV7-2 and TRBJ2-5; TRBD2 agrees at 7 bases. Trimming at V came to 5 bases and at J to 7 bases, leaving 19 bases not matched to a gene. There are 17 residues in the CDR3. Germline CDR1 reads SGHTA; CDR2 reads FQGNSA. In DNA, the CDR3 is TGTGCCAGCAGCCCTAGTGCGTCTGCGGGAGCAAGTCTGACCCAGTACTTC. Translating gives CASSPSASAGASLTQYF.

This chain links TRBV12-5 with TRBJ2-1, with TRBD2 identical over 9 bases. Looked up from germline, CDR1 is LGHNT and CDR2 is FRNRAP. J gave up 4 bases and V 5 bases, and 9 bases lay outside the gene matches. The CDR3 runs 16 residues. The CDR3 reads CASGPLGGRAYNEQFF. As DNA, the CDR3 is TGTGCTAGTGGTCCCCTTGGCGGGAGGGCTTACAATGAGCAGTTCTTC.

This rearrangement joins TRBV5-1 to TRBJ2-3; D is unresolved. Germline V gives CDR1 SGHRS, CDR2 YFSETQ. The CDR3 is made up of 12 amino acids. V was pared by 4 bases and J by 1 base, with 4 bases between. The DNA of the CDR3 is TGCGCCAGCAGCCCGGGCACAGATACGCAGTATTTT. This gives the protein CASSPGTDTQYF.

This clone appeared a single time. The rearrangement joins TRBV3-1 (or the pseudogene TRBV3-2) to TRBJ2-6; D is perhaps TRBD1 (6 bases). Trimming removed 4 bases from V and 0 bases from J, with 16 bases in between. Germline V gives CDR1 LGHDT, CDR2 YNNKEL (reference sequence). The CDR3 totals 18 residues. Here the CDR3 DNA reads TGTGCCAGCAGCCCCAGGACAGCACTAGGCTCTGGGGCCAACGTCCTGACTTTC. Amino acids: CASSPRTALGSGANVLTF.

V gene TRBV27 combines with J gene TRBJ1-5; D is uncertain. CDR1 and CDR2 (germline): MNHEY, SMNVEV (reference sequence). The CDR3 runs 13 residues. V lost 3 bases, J lost 4 bases, and 7 bases lay in between. In DNA form, the CDR3 reads TGTGCCAGCAGTTTTCGGGGAAATCAGCCCCAGCATTTT. Encoded protein: CASSFRGNQPQHF.

The chain links TRBV7-3 to TRBJ2-2, with TRBD1 matching 7 bases. From germline, CDR1 is SGHTA and CDR2 FQGTGA. J lost 5 bases, V lost 5 bases, and 8 bases had no gene match. The CDR3 runs 15 residues. The CDR3 protein is CASSLDRVGTGELFF. The CDR3 DNA reads TGTGCCAGCAGCCTCGACAGGGTAGGAACCGGGGAGCTGTTTTTT.